The clone carrying this T cell receptor beta chain was observed a handful of times. Its antigen is not identified. The record originates from a study of T-cell memory formation after mild COVID-19. Trimming removed 4 bases from V and 0 bases from J, with 13 bases in between. The V gene's germline CDR1 is SGHRS and CDR2 YFSETQ. CDR3 size: 15 residues. One entry per CDR3 protein results from TCRdb running MiXCR on the 5' RACE reads. This table has more than 350,000 distinct CDR3 sequences, about 15% appearing once. Notes on the study in general: Detection of some responders pre-infection suggested pre-existing cross-reactive memory T cells participated.

Sequencing was carried out using PBMCs or a T cell subset sorted from them (not recorded which). The chain couples TRBV5-1 to TRBJ1-1; D unclear. This clonotype was sampled from a man younger than 30 who had mild COVID-19 (a few samples of this study predate the infection). Cell type and time point are not known. CDR3 in amino acids: CASSPWSSLNTEAFF. DNA for the CDR3: TGCGCCAGCAGCCCGTGGTCCAGCCTGAACACTGAAGCTTTCTTT.